This T cell receptor (beta chain) appears in the sequencing data of a study of T cell repertoires and Cas9 in healthy adults. Study overall: CD4 and CD8 compartments: SpCas9-reactive T cells profiled for potency, cytotoxicity, lineage.

The protocol was immunoSEQ multiplex PCR, while the TCRdb copy is restricted to in-frame clones and leaves out a portion. The sample lists tens of thousands of clones, roughly 90% occurring once. Study-wide results and caveats: SpCas9-reactive effector T cells were reportedly restrained in vitro by SpCas9-reactive regulatory T cells.

J lost 7 bases, V lost 5 bases, and 9 bases had no gene match. The CDR3 has 15 residues. CDR1 SGHAT and CDR2 FQNNGV come from the germline V gene. This clone was recorded only once. Its antigen remains unidentified. Specimen: CD4+ effector T cells (CD127+, CD25-, CD137-, CD154-) from PBMCs; culture status not recorded. This TCR was recovered from a human donor in good health. The chain employs TRBV11-2 and TRBJ2-7, with 12 bases fitting TRBD1. In DNA, the CDR3 is TGTGCCAGCAGCCCGTCCGGGACAGGGGGCGATGAGCAGTACTTC. Amino acid sequence: CASSPSGTGGDEQYF.